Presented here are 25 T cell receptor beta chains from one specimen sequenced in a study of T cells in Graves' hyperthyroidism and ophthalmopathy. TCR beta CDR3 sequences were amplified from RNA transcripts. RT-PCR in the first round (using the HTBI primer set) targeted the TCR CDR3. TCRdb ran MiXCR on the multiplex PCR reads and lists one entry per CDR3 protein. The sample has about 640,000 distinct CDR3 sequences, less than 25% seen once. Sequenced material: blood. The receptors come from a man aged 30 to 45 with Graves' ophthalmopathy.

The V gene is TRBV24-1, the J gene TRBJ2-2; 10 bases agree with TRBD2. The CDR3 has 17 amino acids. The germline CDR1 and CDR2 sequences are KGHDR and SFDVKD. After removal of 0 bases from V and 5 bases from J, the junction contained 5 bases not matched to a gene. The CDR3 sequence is CATSDLGIAGGTGELFF. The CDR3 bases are TGTGCCACCAGTGATTTGGGAATAGCGGGAGGTACCGGGGAGCTGTTTTTT.

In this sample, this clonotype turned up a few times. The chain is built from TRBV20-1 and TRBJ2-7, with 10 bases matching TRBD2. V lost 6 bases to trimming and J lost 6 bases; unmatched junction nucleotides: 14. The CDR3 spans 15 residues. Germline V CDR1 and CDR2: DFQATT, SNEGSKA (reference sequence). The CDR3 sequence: CSAREGWTSGREQYF. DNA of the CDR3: TGCAGTGCCCGGGAGGGTTGGACTAGCGGCCGCGAGCAGTACTTC.

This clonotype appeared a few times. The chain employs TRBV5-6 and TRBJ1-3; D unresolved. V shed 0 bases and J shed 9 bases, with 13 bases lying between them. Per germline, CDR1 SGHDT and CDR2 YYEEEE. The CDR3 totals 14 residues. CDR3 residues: CASSLVRHSPTIYF. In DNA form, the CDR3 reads TGTGCCAGCAGCTTGGTCCGGCACAGCCCCACCATATATTTT.

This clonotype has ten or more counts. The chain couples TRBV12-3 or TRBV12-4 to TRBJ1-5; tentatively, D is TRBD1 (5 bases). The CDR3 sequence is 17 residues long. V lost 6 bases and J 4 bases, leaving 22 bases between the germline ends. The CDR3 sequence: CASSQNPQGLRNQPQHF. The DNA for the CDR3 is TGTGCCAGCAGCCAGAACCCCCAGGGACTGCGAAATCAGCCCCAGCATTTT.

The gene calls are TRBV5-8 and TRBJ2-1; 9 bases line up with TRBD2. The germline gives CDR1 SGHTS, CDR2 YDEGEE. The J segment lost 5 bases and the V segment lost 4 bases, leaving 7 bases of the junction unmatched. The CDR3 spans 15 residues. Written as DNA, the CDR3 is TGTGCCAGCAGCCCCTGGTTAGCGGGAGACAATGAGCAGTTCTTC. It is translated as CASSPWLAGDNEQFF.

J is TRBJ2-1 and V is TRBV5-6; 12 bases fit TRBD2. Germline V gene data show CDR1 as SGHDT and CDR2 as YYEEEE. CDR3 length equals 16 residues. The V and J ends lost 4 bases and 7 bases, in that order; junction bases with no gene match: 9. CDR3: CASSPLTSGSVNEQFF. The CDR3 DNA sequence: TGTGCCAGCAGCCCACTGACTAGCGGGAGTGTGAATGAGCAGTTCTTC.

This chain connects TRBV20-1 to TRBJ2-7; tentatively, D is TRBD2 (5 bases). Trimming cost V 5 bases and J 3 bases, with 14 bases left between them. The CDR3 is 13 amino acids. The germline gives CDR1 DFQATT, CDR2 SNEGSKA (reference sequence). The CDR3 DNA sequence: TGCAGTGCTCCAAGCCCGGGGAACTACGAGCAGTACTTC. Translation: CSAPSPGNYEQYF.

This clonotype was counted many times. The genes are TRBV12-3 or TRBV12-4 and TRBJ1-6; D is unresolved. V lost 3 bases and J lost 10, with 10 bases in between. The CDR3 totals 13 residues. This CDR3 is CASSFDMGSPLHF. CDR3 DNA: TGTGCCAGCAGTTTCGACATGGGATCACCCCTCCACTTT.

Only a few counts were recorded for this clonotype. The CDR3 sequence is CASSIGDSYNEQFF. The CDR3 bases are TGTGCCAGTAGTATTGGGGACAGTTACAATGAGCAGTTCTTC. The chain couples TRBV19 to TRBJ2-1, with 7 bases that match TRBD1. J lost 4 bases, V lost 3 bases, and 3 bases had no gene match. In germline, CDR1 is LNHDA, CDR2 SQIVND (reference sequence). The CDR3 covers 14 residues.

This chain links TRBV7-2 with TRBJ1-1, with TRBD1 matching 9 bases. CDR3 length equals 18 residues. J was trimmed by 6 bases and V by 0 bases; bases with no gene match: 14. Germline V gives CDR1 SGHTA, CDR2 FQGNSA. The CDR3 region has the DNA TGTGCCAGCAGCTTAGCTGGGAACAGGGGGCTTTTGTACGCTGAAGCTTTCTTT. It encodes CASSLAGNRGLLYAEAFF.

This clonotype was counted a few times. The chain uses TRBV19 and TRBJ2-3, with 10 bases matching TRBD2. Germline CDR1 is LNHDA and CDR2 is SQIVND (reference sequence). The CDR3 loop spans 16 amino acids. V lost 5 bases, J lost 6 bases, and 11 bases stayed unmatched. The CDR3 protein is CASSSRTSGGRDTQYF. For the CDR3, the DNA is TGTGCCAGTAGTTCGCGGACTAGCGGAGGGAGGGATACGCAGTATTTT.

The CDR3 loop reads CASSYRAGVYTGELFF. The CDR3 DNA sequence: TGTGCCAGCAGTTACCGTGCGGGAGTGTACACCGGGGAGCTGTTTTTT. The chain couples TRBV6-2 or TRBV6-3 to TRBJ2-2, with 7 bases matching TRBD2. This CDR3 region has 16 residues. Germline CDR1 is MNHEY and CDR2 is SVGEGT. J gave up 3 bases and V 2 bases, and 6 bases lay outside the gene matches.

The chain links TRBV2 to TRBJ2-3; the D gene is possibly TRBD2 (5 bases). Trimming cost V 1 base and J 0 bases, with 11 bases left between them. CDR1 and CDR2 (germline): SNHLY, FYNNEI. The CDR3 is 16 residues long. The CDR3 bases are TGTGCCAGCAGTGAAGGAATGCGGGTTAGCACAGATACGCAGTATTTT. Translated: CASSEGMRVSTDTQYF.

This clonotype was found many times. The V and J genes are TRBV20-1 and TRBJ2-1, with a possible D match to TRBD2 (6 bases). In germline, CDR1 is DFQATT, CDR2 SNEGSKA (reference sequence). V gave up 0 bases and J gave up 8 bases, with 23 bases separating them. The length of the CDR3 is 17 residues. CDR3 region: CSARDSSGSGVGYEQFF. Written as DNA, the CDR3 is TGCAGTGCTAGAGATAGTAGTGGTAGCGGTGTAGGGTATGAGCAGTTCTTC.

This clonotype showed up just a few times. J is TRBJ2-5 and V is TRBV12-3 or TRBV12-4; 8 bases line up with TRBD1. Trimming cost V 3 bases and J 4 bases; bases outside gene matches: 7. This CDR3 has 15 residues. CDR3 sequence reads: CASSLRQGARETQYF. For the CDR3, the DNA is TGTGCCAGCAGTTTGCGCCAGGGGGCGCGAGAGACCCAGTACTTC.

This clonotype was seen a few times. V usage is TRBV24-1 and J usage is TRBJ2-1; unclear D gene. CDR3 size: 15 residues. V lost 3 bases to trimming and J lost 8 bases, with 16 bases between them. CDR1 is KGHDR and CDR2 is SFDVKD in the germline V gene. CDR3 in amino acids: CATSDSEARADEQFF. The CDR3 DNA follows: TGTGCCACCAGTGATAGTGAGGCTAGGGCCGATGAGCAGTTCTTC.

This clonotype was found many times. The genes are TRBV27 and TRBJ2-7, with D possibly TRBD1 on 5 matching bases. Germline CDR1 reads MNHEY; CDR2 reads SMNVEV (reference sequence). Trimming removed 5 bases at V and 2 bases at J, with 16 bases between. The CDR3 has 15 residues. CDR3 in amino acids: CASSPDRHLTYEQYF. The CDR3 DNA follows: TGTGCCAGCAGTCCCGACAGACATCTAACCTACGAGCAGTACTTC.

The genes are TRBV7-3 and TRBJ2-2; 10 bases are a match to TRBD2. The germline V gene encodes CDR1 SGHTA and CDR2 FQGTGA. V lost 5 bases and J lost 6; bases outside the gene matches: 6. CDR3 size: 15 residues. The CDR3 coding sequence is TGTGCCAGCAGCCCCTCTAGCGGGAGTGCCGGGGAGCTGTTTTTT. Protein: CASSPSSGSAGELFF.

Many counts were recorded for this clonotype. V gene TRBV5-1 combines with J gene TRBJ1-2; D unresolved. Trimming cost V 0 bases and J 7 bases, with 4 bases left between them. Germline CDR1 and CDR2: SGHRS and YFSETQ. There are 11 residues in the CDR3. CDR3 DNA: TGCGCCAGCAGCTTGGCGGGTGGCTACACCTTC. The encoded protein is CASSLAGGYTF.

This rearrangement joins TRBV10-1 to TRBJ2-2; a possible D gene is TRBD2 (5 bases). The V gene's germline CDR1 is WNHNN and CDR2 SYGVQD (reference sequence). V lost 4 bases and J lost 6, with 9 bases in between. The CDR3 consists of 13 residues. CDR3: CASSVGVPGELFF. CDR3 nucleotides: TGCGCCAGCAGTGTGGGAGTACCCGGGGAGCTGTTTTTT.

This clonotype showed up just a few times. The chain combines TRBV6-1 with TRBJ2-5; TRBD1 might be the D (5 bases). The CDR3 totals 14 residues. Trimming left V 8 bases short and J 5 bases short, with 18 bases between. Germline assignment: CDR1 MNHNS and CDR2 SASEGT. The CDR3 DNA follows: TGTGCCAGCCTGACAGACTGGGTTAGTGAGACCCAGTACTTC. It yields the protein CASLTDWVSETQYF.

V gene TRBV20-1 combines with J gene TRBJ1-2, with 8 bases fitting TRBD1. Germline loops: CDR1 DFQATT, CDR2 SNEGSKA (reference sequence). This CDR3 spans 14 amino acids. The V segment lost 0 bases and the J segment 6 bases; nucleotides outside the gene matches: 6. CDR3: CSARESTGGDGYTF. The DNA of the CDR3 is TGCAGTGCTAGAGAGAGTACAGGGGGTGATGGCTACACCTTC.

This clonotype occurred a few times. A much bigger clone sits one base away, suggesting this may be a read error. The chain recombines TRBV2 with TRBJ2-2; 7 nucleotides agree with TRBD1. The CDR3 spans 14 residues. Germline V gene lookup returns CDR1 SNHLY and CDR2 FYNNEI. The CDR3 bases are TGTGCCATCAGTCGTACCGGGACAGACGGGGAGCTGTTTTTT. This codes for CAISRTGTDGELFF.

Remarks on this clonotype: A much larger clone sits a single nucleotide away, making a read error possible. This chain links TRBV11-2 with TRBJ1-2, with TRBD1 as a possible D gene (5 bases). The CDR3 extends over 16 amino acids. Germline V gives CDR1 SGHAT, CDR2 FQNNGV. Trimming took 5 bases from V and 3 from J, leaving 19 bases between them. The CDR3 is CASSGTLRRGYYGYTF. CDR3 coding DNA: TGTGCCAGCAGCGGGACGCTTAGACGGGGTTACTATGGCTACACCTTC.

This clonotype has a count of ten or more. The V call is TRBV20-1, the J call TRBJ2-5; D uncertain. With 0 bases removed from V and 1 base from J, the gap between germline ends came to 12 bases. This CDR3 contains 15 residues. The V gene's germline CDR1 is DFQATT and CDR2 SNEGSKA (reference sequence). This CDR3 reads CSARDLTEPQETQYF. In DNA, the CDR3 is TGCAGTGCTAGAGATCTAACCGAGCCCCAAGAGACCCAGTACTTC.